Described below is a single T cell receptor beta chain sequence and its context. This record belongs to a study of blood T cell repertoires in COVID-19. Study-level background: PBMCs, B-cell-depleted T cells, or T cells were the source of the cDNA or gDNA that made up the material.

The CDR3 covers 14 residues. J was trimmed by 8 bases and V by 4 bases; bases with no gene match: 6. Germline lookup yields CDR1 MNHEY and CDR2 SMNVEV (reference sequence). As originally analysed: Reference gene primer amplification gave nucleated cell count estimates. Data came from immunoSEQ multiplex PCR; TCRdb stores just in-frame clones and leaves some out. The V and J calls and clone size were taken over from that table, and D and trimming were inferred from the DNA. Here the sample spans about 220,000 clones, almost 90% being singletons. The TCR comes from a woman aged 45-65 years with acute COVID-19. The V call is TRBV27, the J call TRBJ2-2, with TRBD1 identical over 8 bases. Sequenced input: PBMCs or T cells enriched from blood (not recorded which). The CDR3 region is CASSSGQVIGELFF. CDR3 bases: TGTGCCAGCAGTTCGGGACAGGTCATAGGGGAGCTGTTTTTT.